This T cell receptor (beta chain) was captured by sequencing in a study of cytomegalovirus exposure and HLA in healthy donors. Whole-study context: Tens of millions of unique TCR sequences came from HLA-typed donors in an early release.

PCR primers comprised 60 Vbeta and 13 Jbeta primers. Generated by immunoSEQ multiplex PCR, the TCRdb table keeps only in-frame clones and is missing some. Among about 98,000 clones listed, around 80% were seen once. Remarks on this clone: Its antigen is undetermined.

Study results and limitations: According to an earlier analysis, most TCR beta V segments yielded productive rearrangements about 90% or about 30% of the time. An ancestry cluster, one associated with Asian ancestry, reportedly showed fewer N-insertions than the 666-donor mean in a later analysis.

Germline V lookup: CDR1 LNHDA, CDR2 SQIVND (reference sequence). J was trimmed by 5 bases and V by 6 bases; bases with no gene match: 13. The CDR3 length is 17 residues. Sequenced input: PBMCs. The chain recombines TRBV19 with TRBJ1-4; 9 positions match TRBD1. This TCR was sampled from a man aged 35-49 years in good health and CMV-seronegative. The CDR3 loop is CASRNTRDREWNEKLFF. CDR3 nucleotides: TGTGCCAGTAGAAATACCCGGGACAGGGAATGGAATGAAAAACTGTTTTTT.